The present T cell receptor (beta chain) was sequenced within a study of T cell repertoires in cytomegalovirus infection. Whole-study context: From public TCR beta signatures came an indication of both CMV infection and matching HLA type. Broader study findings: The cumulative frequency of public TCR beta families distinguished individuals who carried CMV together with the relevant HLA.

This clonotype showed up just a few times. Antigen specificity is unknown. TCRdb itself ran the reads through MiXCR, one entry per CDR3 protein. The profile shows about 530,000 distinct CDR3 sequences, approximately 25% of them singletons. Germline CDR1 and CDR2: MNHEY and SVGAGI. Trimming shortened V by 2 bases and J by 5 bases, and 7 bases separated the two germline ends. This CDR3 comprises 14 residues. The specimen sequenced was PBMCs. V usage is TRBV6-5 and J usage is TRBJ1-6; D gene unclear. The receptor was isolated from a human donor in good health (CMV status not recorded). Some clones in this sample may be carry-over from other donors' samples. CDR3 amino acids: CASSYRSHNSPLHF. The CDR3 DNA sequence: TGTGCCAGCAGTTACCGGTCCCATAATTCACCCCTCCACTTT.